Listed here are 9 T cell receptor beta chains from one sample, sequenced in a study of circulating CD8 cells and anti-PD-1 response in melanoma. Sorting of live CD3+CD8+TCRalphabeta+ cells by PD-1 and/or TIGIT gave four subsets. Using 15 ng of total RNA, TCR libraries were made with the QIAseq Immune Repertoire TCR panel. TCRdb independently ran MiXCR on the reads; one entry per CDR3 protein. This sample carries fewer than 1,500 distinct CDR3 sequences, around 5.9% of them seen once, and the ten largest clones take approximately 10%. The sample here was CD8+ T cells from PBMCs, taken at baseline or after one month of anti-PD-1 therapy (not recorded which). Every receptor here comes from a human donor with melanoma.

Judged by abundance, this clonotype is large. The rearrangement joins TRBV11-2 to TRBJ2-7; 7 bases agree with TRBD1. The J segment lost 0 bases and the V segment lost 5 bases, leaving 7 bases of the junction unmatched. The CDR3 spans 15 residues. Germline V lookup: CDR1 SGHAT, CDR2 FQNNGV. The CDR3 sequence: CASSPGQEYSYEQYF. The DNA of the CDR3 is TGTGCCAGCAGCCCAGGACAGGAATACTCCTACGAGCAGTACTTC.

In this sample, this clonotype is medium-sized. In nucleotides, the CDR3 is TGCAGTGCTAGGGGGAGGGACAGGGGAAGCACAGATACGCAGTATTTT. Its protein is CSARGRDRGSTDTQYF. This chain joins TRBV20-1 and TRBJ2-3, with 10 bases fitting TRBD1. Germline V CDR1 and CDR2: DFQATT, SNEGSKA (reference sequence). The CDR3 sequence is 16 residues long. J lost 0 bases, V lost 3 bases, and 6 bases had no gene match.

This clonotype is medium-sized (0.01 to 0.1%) in the sample. This rearrangement joins TRBV2 to TRBJ2-7; D unclear. The CDR3 runs 15 residues. The V gene's germline CDR1 is SNHLY and CDR2 FYNNEI. The V end was cut by 4 bases, the J end by 4 bases, with 17 bases between. CDR3 sequence: CASSVPGSARYEQYF. The CDR3 coding sequence is TGTGCCAGCAGTGTACCAGGTTCCGCAAGGTACGAGCAGTACTTC.

Relative to its sample, this clonotype is large. CDR3 region: CSAREDGESQPQHF. The CDR3 bases are TGCAGTGCTAGAGAGGACGGGGAGTCTCAGCCCCAGCATTTT. The chain uses TRBV20-1 and TRBJ1-5; no firm D call. The V and J ends lost 0 bases and 6 bases respectively, with 12 bases between them. Germline values: CDR1 DFQATT, CDR2 SNEGSKA (reference sequence). The length of the CDR3 is 14 residues.

By its share, this clonotype is large. The rearrangement joins TRBV25-1 to TRBJ1-3; D remains ambiguous. The CDR3 sequence is 14 residues long. Germline V lookup: CDR1 MGHDK, CDR2 SYGVNS. V was cut by 1 base and J by 0 bases, with 4 bases left in between. As DNA, the CDR3 is TGTGCCAGCAGTGAATTGGGCTCTGGAAACACCATATATTTT. Its protein is CASSELGSGNTIYF. The entire variable domain, with the rest obtained from reference TRBV25-1 and TRBJ1-3, is as follows: EADIYQTPRYLVIGTGKKITLECSQTMGHDKMYWYQQDPGMELHLIHYSYGVNSTEKGDLSSESTVSRIRTEHFPLTLESARPSHTSQYLCASSELGSGNTIYFGEGSWLTVV.

As regards this clonotype: A much larger clone differs by one base, so this may be a read error. V usage is TRBV27 and J usage is TRBJ2-3, with D perhaps assigned TRBD1 or TRBD2 (5 bases each). V lost 5 bases and J 3 bases, leaving 12 bases between the germline ends. In germline, CDR1 is MNHEY, CDR2 SMNVEV (reference sequence). The CDR3 length is 14 residues. CDR3 protein: CASSPWGRTDTQYF. CDR3 sequence (DNA): TGTGCCAGCAGTCCATGGGGGAGAACAGATACGCAGTATTTT.

By its share, this clonotype is medium-sized. This sequence joins TRBV4-1 and TRBJ2-2; D is uncertain. CDR3 length equals 14 residues. The V gene lost 1 base and the J gene lost 2 bases, with 5 bases spanning the gap. The germline V gene encodes CDR1 MGHRA and CDR2 YSYEKL. Here the CDR3 DNA reads TGCGCCAGCAGCCAAGCTCCCAACACCGGGGAGCTGTTTTTT. It yields the protein CASSQAPNTGELFF.

This clonotype ranks as medium-sized. V and J are TRBV4-2 and TRBJ2-7; 9 bases fit TRBD2. V dropped 0 bases and J dropped 6; count of bases not matched to a gene: 6. CDR3 length: 15 amino acids. Per germline, CDR1 LGHNA and CDR2 YNFKEQ. CDR3 residues: CASSQDERGASEQYF. The DNA of the CDR3 is TGTGCCAGCAGCCAAGATGAGCGGGGGGCCTCCGAGCAGTACTTC.

Sample share makes this clonotype medium-sized. The chain employs TRBV4-2 and TRBJ1-2; a weak D match, TRBD1 (6 bases). This CDR3 is 13 amino acids long. Trimming removed 7 bases from V and 4 bases from J, with 13 bases in between. The germline V gene has CDR1 LGHNA and CDR2 YNFKEQ. The CDR3 DNA reads TGTGCCAGCAATCCGGGGGCTGGCTATGGCTACACCTTC. Its translation: CASNPGAGYGYTF.